This T cell receptor (beta chain) comes out of a study of T cell repertoires in cytomegalovirus infection. Background on the study: Newly reported HLA-C-restricted and thoroughly characterized HLA-B-restricted CMV epitopes were employed.

This clonotype was observed many times. Its antigen is still unknown. In TCRdb, the reads were re-called with MiXCR into one record per CDR3 protein. The data contain hundreds of thousands of distinct CDR3 sequences, 33% of them singletons. V lost 5 bases and J 0 bases, leaving 9 bases between the germline ends. The germline V gene encodes CDR1 SGHVS and CDR2 FNYEAQ. The CDR3 contains 14 residues. Study-wide points: What dominated the ex vivo response were HLA-C-restricted CMV-specific TCR beta clonotypes.

The chain combines TRBV7-6 with TRBJ2-3; D is uncertain. This material consisted of cultured PBMCs, taken from culture after CMV antigen stimulation. This TCR came from a human donor in good health (CMV status not recorded). Some clones in this sample may be carry-over from other donors' samples. The CDR3 reads CASSRALSTDTQYF. The CDR3, as DNA: TGTGCCAGCAGCCGCGCCCTCAGCACAGATACGCAGTATTTT.